Below, 16 T cell receptor beta chains from the same sample are listed, as sequenced in a study of blood T cell repertoires in COVID-19. Some clones are missing from TCRdb's copy, which holds only in-frame ones; the method was immunoSEQ multiplex PCR. This sample has hundreds of thousands of clones, with roughly nine tenths found just once. Sequencing was performed on PBMCs or T cells enriched from blood (not recorded which). These receptors were collected from a woman aged 55-75 years who had recovered from COVID-19.

This chain uses TRBV30 with TRBJ1-1; D possibly corresponds to TRBD1 (5 bases). V was clipped by 3 bases and J by 5 bases, with 10 bases between them. The CDR3 has 12 residues. CDR1 GTSNPN and CDR2 SVGIG come from the germline V gene (reference sequence). CDR3 protein: CAWRPQGTEAFF. The DNA of the CDR3 is TGTGCCTGGAGACCCCAGGGAACTGAAGCTTTCTTT. The complete variable domain, with remaining parts taken from reference TRBV30 and TRBJ1-1, reads SQTIHQWPATLVQPVGSPLSLECTVEGTSNPNLYWYRQAAGRGLQLLFYSVGIGQISSEVPQNLSASRPQDRQFILSSKKLLLSDSGFYLCAWRPQGTEAFFGQGTRLTVV.

The gene calls are TRBV9 and TRBJ2-2; 8 bases align to TRBD2. V lost 0 bases, J lost 4 bases, and 5 bases stayed unmatched. CDR3 length equals 16 residues. Germline V gene lookup returns CDR1 SGDLS and CDR2 YYNGEE. For the CDR3, the DNA is TGTGCCAGCAGCGTAGCTACTAGCGGAATCACCGGGGAGCTGTTTTTT. Residues: CASSVATSGITGELFF.

The chain uses TRBV6-6 and TRBJ2-3, with TRBD2 identical over 12 bases. After removal of 5 bases from V and 2 bases from J, the junction contained 8 bases not matched to a gene. The germline gives CDR1 MNHNY, CDR2 SVGAGI (reference sequence). The CDR3 contains 17 residues. As DNA, the CDR3 is TGTGCCAGCAGTCTAGCGGGGGGGCCGTATTTCACAGATACGCAGTATTTT. Protein sequence: CASSLAGGPYFTDTQYF.

V usage is TRBV12-5 and J usage is TRBJ2-7; the match to TRBD1 covers 7 bases. Germline-derived CDR1 and CDR2 are LGHNT and FRNRAP. Losses at the gene ends were 8 bases for V and 12 bases for J; bases not matched to a gene: 22. The CDR3 totals 15 residues. The CDR3 reads CASKHPRTGRCDRYV. CDR3 in DNA: TGTGCTAGTAAGCACCCCCGGACAGGACGTTGTGATCGGTACGTC.

The chain has TRBV18 and TRBJ2-5; 7 bases map to TRBD1. Germline CDR1 KGHSH, CDR2 LQKENI. V lost 3 bases and J lost 1; bases outside the gene matches: 5. This CDR3 has 15 amino acids. The CDR3 loop reads CASSPLTGPQETQYF. CDR3 nucleotide sequence: TGTGCCAGCTCACCGTTGACAGGGCCCCAAGAGACCCAGTACTTC.

The rearrangement joins TRBV5-1 to TRBJ2-3; D ambiguous. This CDR3 spans 15 amino acids. CDR1 is SGHRS and CDR2 is YFSETQ in the germline V gene. Trimming removed 0 bases from V and 0 bases from J, with 8 bases in between. DNA of the CDR3: TGCGCCAGCAGCTTGGTGTTCTCTAGCACAGATACGCAGTATTTT. Translated: CASSLVFSSTDTQYF.

CDR3 nucleotides: TGTGCCAGCGGCCTTGGGAAACGGGAATCACCCCTCCACTTT. Encoded protein: CASGLGKRESPLHF. The chain links TRBV2 to TRBJ1-6; no firm D call. CDR1 SNHLY and CDR2 FYNNEI come from the germline V gene. The CDR3 contains 14 residues. Deletions cut 8 bases from V and 10 bases from J, with 18 bases between.

The chain combines TRBV12-5 with TRBJ1-2; 11 positions agree with TRBD1. Losses at the gene ends were 7 bases for V and 5 bases for J; bases not matched to a gene: 18. Germline CDR1 reads LGHNT; CDR2 reads FRNRAP. CDR3 length: 18 amino acids. CDR3 residues: CASALGGTGGSLRYGYTF. The CDR3 region has the DNA TGTGCTAGTGCCCTCGGTGGGACAGGGGGTTCGTTGAGGTATGGCTACACCTTC.

V usage is TRBV4-1 and J usage is TRBJ2-1; D possibly corresponds to TRBD2 (6 bases). Trimming stripped 1 base from V and 9 bases from J, with 10 bases between. CDR1 is MGHRA, CDR2 YSYEKL, per germline. The CDR3 length is 13 residues. The CDR3 here is CASSQGLEGEQFF. Here the CDR3 DNA reads TGCGCCAGCAGCCAAGGACTAGAGGGTGAGCAGTTCTTC.

This clone was recorded once. J is TRBJ2-3 and V is TRBV3-1 (or the pseudogene TRBV3-2); 10 bases are a match to TRBD2. Losses at the gene ends were 4 bases for V and 0 bases for J; bases not matched to a gene: 4. Germline V gives CDR1 LGHDT, CDR2 YNNKEL (reference sequence). The CDR3 spans 16 residues. The CDR3 sequence is CASSLAGGTSTDTQYF. As DNA, the CDR3 is TGTGCCAGCAGCCTAGCGGGGGGAACTAGCACAGATACGCAGTATTTT.

The chain combines TRBV3-1 (or the pseudogene TRBV3-2) with TRBJ1-1; no reliable D call. Germline V gives CDR1 LGHDT, CDR2 YNNKEL (reference sequence). V lost 3 bases, J lost 1 base, and 15 bases lay in between. This CDR3 contains 16 residues. In nucleotides, the CDR3 is TGTGCCAGCAGCCACCATCAGTGGTCCACGAACACTGAAGCTTTCTTT. It translates to CASSHHQWSTNTEAFF.

Note on this clone: This sample includes further DNA sequences coding for the same CDR3. The chain uses TRBV4-1 and TRBJ2-2; 8 positions agree with TRBD2. Germline V gene data show CDR1 as MGHRA and CDR2 as YSYEKL. The CDR3 is 15 amino acids. J lost 4 bases, V lost 1 base, and 2 bases had no gene match. DNA of the CDR3: TGCGCCAGCAGCCAAGTCGGGGGGGGCACCGGGGAGCTGTTTTTT. Translated: CASSQVGGGTGELFF.

The CDR3 loop is CSVPRTGASRTEAFF. The CDR3 DNA follows: TGCAGCGTTCCTCGGACAGGGGCGAGCAGGACTGAAGCTTTCTTT. The V and J genes are TRBV29-1 and TRBJ1-1; 9 bases are shared with TRBD1. V shed 5 bases, J shed 5 bases, and the junction held 12 bases outside the gene matches. This CDR3 has 15 residues. Germline CDR1 reads SQVTM; CDR2 reads ANQGSEA.

The J gene is TRBJ2-1, the V gene TRBV7-2; the D gene is possibly TRBD2 (7 bases). Germline V lookup: CDR1 SGHTA, CDR2 FQGNSA. This CDR3 has 16 amino acids. V was trimmed by 0 bases and J by 0 bases, leaving 9 bases between them. The CDR3 DNA reads TGTGCCAGCAGCTTAGCGGGGGGGCTCTCCTACAATGAGCAGTTCTTC. Protein product: CASSLAGGLSYNEQFF.

This rearrangement joins TRBV5-1 to TRBJ2-5; tentative D call: TRBD2 (6 bases). V dropped 4 bases and J dropped 4 bases, with 11 bases sitting between them. The CDR3 runs to 13 residues. Germline assignment: CDR1 SGHRS and CDR2 YFSETQ. CDR3 in amino acids: CASSGGDGETQYF. In nucleotides, the CDR3 is TGCGCCAGCAGCGGCGGGGACGGAGAGACCCAGTACTTC.

V gene TRBV3-1 (or the pseudogene TRBV3-2) combines with J gene TRBJ1-2; 7 nucleotides align to TRBD1. CDR3 length: 12 residues. Per germline, CDR1 LGHDT and CDR2 YNNKEL (reference sequence). Trimming cost V 7 bases and J 8 bases; bases outside gene matches: 7. The CDR3: CASTSGGGGYTF. CDR3 bases: TGTGCCAGCACCTCCGGAGGGGGCGGCTACACCTTC.